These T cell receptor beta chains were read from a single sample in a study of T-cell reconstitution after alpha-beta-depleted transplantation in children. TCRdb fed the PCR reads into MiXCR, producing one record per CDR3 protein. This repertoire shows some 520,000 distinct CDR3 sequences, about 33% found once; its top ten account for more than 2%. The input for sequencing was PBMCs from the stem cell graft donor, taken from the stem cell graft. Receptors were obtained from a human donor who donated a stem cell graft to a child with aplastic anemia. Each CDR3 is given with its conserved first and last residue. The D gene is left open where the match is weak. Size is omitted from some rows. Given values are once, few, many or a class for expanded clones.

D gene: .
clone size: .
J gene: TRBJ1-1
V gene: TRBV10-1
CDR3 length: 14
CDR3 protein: CASSESASTRGAFF
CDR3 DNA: TGCGCCAGCAGTGAGTCGGCATCCACCAGAGGAGCTTTCTTT

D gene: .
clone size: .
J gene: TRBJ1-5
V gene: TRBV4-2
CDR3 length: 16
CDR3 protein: CASSQEYRQSNQPQHF
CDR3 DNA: TGTGCCAGCAGCCAAGAATACAGACAGTCCAATCAGCCCCAGCATTTT

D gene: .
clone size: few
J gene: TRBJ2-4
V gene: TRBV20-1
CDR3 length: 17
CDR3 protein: CSARSPGTLVAKNIQYF
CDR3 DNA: TGCAGTGCTAGAAGTCCCGGGACACTCGTAGCCAAAAACATTCAGTACTTC

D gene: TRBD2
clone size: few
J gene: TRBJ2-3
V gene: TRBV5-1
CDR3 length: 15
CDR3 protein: CASRSASGSTDTQYF
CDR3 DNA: TGCGCCAGCAGATCTGCTAGCGGGAGCACAGATACGCAGTATTTT

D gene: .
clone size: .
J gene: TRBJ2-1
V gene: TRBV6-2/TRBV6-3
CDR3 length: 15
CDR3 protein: CAIREVETHYNEQFF
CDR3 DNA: TGTGCCATCCGCGAGGTGGAAACCCACTACAATGAGCAGTTCTTC

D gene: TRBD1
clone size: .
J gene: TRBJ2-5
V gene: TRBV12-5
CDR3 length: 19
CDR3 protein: CASGLVLFSGQGYGETQYF
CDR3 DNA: TGTGCTAGTGGTTTGGTACTTTTTTCAGGACAGGGTTACGGAGAGACCCAGTACTTC

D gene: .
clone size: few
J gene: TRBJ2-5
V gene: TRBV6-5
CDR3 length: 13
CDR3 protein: CASSMILRETQYF
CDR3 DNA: TGTGCCAGCAGTATGATACTCAGAGAGACCCAGTACTTC

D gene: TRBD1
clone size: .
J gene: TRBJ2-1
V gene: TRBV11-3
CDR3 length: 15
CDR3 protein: CASSLRDRGLDEQFF
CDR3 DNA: TGTGCCAGCAGCCTCCGGGACAGGGGTCTGGATGAGCAGTTCTTC

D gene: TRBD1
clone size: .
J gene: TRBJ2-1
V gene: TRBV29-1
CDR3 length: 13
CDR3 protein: CSVDDRDPNEQFF
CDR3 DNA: TGCAGCGTTGATGACAGGGACCCCAATGAGCAGTTCTTC

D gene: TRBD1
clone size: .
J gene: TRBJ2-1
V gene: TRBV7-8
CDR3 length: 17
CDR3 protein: CASSTSWGQGAYNEQFF
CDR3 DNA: TGTGCCAGCAGCACATCCTGGGGTCAGGGGGCATACAATGAGCAGTTCTTC

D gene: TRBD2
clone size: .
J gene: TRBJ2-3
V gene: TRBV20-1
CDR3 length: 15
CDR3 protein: CSAITSGRYEDTQYF
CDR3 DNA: TGCAGTGCTATTACGAGCGGGAGGTATGAAGATACGCAGTATTTT

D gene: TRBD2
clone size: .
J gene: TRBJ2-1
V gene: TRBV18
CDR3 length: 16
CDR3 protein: CASSRSGSGRGYEQFF
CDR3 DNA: TGTGCCAGCTCACGCTCGGGTAGCGGGAGGGGCTATGAGCAGTTCTTC

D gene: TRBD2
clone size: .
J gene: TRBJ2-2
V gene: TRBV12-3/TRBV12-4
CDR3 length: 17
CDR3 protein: CASRRTSGRIGTGELFF
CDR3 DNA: TGTGCCAGCAGACGGACTAGCGGGAGGATAGGGACCGGGGAGCTGTTTTTT

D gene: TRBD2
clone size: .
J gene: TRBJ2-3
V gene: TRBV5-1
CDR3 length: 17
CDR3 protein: CASSFSGLAGGPDTQYF
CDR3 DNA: TGCGCCAGCAGCTTTTCCGGACTAGCGGGAGGGCCGGATACGCAGTATTTT

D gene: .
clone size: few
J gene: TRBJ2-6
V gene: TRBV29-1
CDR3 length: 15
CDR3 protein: CSVGRAQSGANVLTF
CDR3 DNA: TGCAGCGTTGGCCGGGCACAGTCTGGGGCCAACGTCCTGACTTTC

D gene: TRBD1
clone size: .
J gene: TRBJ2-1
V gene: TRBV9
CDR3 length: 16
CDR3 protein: CASSVDVQGNYNEQFF
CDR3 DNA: TGTGCCAGCAGCGTCGACGTACAGGGGAACTACAATGAGCAGTTCTTC

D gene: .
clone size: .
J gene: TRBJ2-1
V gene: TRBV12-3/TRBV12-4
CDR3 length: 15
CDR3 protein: CASSFGVINHNEQFF
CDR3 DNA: TGTGCCAGCAGTTTTGGGGTGATTAACCACAATGAGCAGTTCTTC

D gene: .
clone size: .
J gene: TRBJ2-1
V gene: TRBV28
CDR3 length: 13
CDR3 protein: CASSLLVFDEQFF
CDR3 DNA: TGTGCCAGCAGCCTACTAGTGTTCGATGAGCAGTTCTTC

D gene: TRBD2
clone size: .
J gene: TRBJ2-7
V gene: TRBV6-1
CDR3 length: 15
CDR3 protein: CASSPGLAGRREQYF
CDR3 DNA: TGTGCCAGCAGTCCTGGACTAGCGGGGCGCCGGGAGCAGTACTTC

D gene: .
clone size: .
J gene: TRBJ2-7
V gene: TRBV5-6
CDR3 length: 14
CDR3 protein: CASRSGVGILEQYF
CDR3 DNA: TGTGCCAGCAGGTCGGGGGTGGGGATTCTCGAGCAGTACTTC

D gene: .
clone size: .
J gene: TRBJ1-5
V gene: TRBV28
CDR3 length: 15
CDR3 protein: CASSLSLRGGQPQHF
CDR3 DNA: TGTGCCAGCAGTTTATCGTTGAGGGGGGGACAGCCCCAGCATTTT

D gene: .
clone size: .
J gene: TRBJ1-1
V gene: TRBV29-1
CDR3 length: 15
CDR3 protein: CSGRQVGGVMTEAFF
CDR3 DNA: TGCAGCGGAAGACAAGTGGGGGGAGTTATGACTGAAGCTTTCTTT

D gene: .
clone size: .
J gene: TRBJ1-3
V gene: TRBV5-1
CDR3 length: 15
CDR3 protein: CASSLGAASGNTIYF
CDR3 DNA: TGCGCCAGCAGCTTGGGGGCGGCCTCTGGAAACACCATATATTTT

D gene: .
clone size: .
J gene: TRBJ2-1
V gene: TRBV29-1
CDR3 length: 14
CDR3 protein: CSALEGGGFDEQFF
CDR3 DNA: TGCAGCGCCCTCGAGGGAGGGGGCTTCGATGAGCAGTTCTTC

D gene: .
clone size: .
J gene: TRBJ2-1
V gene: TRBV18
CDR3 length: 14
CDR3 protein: CASSPALGYNEQFF
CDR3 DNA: TGTGCCAGCTCACCAGCACTGGGTTACAATGAGCAGTTCTTC

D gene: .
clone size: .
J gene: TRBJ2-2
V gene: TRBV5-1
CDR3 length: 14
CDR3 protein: CASEIQANTGELFF
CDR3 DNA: TGCGCCAGCGAGATACAGGCCAACACCGGGGAGCTGTTTTTT

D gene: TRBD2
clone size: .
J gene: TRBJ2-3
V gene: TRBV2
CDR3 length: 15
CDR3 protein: CASKPSTSGIDTQYF
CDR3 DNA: TGTGCCAGCAAACCCTCGACTAGCGGGATAGATACGCAGTATTTT

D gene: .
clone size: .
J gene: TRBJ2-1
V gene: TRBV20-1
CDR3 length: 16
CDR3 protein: CSATGQERLTYNEQFF
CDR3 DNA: TGCAGTGCTACAGGACAAGAGCGGCTGACCTACAATGAGCAGTTCTTC

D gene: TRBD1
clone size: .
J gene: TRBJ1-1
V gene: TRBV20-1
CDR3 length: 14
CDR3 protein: CSATDRAQNTEAFF
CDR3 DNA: TGCAGTGCTACCGACAGGGCCCAGAACACTGAAGCTTTCTTT

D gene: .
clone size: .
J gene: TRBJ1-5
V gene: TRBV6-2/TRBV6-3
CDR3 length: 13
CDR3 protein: CASSYVGNQPQHF
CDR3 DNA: TGTGCCAGCAGTTATGTGGGGAATCAGCCCCAGCATTTT

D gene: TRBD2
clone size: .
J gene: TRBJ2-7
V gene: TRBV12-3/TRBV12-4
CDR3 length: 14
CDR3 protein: CASTRTSFMNEQYF
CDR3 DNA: TGTGCCAGCACTAGGACTAGCTTCATGAACGAGCAGTACTTC

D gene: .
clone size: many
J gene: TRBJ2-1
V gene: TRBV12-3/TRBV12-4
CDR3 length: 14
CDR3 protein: CASSSGSSYNEQFF
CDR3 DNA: TGTGCCAGCAGTAGCGGAAGCTCCTACAATGAGCAGTTCTTC

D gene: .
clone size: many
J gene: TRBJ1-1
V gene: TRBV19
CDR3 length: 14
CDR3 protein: CAVGPDSLNTEAFF
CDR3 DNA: TGTGCCGTCGGACCCGACAGCCTGAACACTGAAGCTTTCTTT

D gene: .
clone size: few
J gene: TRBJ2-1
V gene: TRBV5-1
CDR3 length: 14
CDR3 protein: CASNPGHSYNEQFF
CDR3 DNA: TGCGCCTCAAATCCGGGACACAGCTACAATGAGCAGTTCTTC

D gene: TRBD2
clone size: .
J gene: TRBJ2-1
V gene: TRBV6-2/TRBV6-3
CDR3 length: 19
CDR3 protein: CASSYSRLAGGPVSDEQFF
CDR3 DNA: TGTGCCAGCAGTTACTCGAGGCTAGCGGGAGGGCCCGTTAGCGATGAGCAGTTCTTC

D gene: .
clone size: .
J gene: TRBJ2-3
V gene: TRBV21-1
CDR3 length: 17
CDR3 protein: CASSVSQGAASTDTQYF
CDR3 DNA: TGTGCCAGCAGCGTCTCACAGGGGGCGGCCAGCACAGATACGCAGTATTTT

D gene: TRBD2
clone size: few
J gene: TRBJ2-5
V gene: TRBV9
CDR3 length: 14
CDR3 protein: CASSVAGGVETQYF
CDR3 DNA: TGTGCCAGCAGCGTAGCGGGAGGGGTCGAGACCCAGTACTTC

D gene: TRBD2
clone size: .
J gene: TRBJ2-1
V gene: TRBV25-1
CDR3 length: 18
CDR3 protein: CASSGTSGRPSSYNEQFF
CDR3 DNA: TGTGCCAGCAGTGGGACTAGCGGGAGGCCTAGCTCCTACAATGAGCAGTTCTTC

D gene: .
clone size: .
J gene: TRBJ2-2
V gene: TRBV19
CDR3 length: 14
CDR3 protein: CATSRGLDVGELFF
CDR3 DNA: TGTGCCACCTCTCGAGGGCTCGATGTAGGGGAGCTGTTTTTT

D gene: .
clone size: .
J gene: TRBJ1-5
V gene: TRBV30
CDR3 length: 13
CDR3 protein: CAWNGDSNQPQHF
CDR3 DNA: TGTGCCTGGAACGGCGATAGCAATCAGCCCCAGCATTTT

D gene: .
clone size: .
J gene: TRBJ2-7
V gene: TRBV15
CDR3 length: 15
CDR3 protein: CATSRDHGSSYEQYF
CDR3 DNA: TGTGCCACCAGCAGAGATCACGGCAGTTCCTACGAGCAGTACTTC

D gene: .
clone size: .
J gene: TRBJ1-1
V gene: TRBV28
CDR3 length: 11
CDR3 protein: CATCTNTEAFF
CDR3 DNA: TGTGCCACCTGCACGAACACTGAAGCTTTCTTT

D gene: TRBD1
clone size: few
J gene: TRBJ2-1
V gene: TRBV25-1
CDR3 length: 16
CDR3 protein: CASSPGGQGATMGQFF
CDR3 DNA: TGTGCCAGCAGTCCTGGGGGACAGGGGGCTACAATGGGGCAGTTCTTC

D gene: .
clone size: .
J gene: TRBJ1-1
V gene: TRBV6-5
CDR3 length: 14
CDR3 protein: CASSYGKVGTEAFF
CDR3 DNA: TGTGCCAGCAGTTACGGCAAAGTGGGCACTGAAGCTTTCTTT

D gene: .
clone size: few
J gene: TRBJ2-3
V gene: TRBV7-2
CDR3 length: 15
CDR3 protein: CASSLSPSFSDTQYF
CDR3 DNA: TGTGCCAGCAGCTTATCCCCCTCATTCTCGGATACGCAGTATTTT

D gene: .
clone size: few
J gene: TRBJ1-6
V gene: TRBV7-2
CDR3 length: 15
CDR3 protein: CASSPRIRGGSPLHF
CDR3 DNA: TGTGCCAGCAGCCCACGAATCCGAGGGGGTTCACCCCTCCACTTT

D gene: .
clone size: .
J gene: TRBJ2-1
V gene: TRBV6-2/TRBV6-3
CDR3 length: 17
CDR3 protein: CASSYSISPTRNNEQFF
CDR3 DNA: TGTGCCAGCAGTTACTCGATAAGCCCTACACGCAACAATGAGCAGTTCTTC

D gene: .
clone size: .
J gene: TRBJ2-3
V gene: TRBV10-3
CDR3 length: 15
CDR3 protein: CAISLGPSNTDTQYF
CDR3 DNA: TGTGCCATCAGTCTCGGACCCTCGAACACAGATACGCAGTATTTT